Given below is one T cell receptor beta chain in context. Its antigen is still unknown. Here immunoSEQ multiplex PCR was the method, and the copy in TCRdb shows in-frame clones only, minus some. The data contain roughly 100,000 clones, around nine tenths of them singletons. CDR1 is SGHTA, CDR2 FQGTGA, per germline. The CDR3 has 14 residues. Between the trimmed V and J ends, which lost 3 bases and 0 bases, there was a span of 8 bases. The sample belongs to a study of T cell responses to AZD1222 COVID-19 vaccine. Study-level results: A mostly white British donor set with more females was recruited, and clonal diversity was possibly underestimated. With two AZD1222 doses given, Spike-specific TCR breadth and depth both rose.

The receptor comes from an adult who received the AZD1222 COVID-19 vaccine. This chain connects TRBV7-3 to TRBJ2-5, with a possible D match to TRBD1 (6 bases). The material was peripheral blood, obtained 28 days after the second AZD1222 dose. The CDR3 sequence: CASSFRGYQETQYF. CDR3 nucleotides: TGTGCCAGCAGCTTCAGGGGTTACCAAGAGACCCAGTACTTC.